These 23 T cell receptor beta chains were all obtained from the same sample, sequenced in a study of tumor-infiltrating lymphocytes in primary liver carcinoma. Co-extraction of both nucleic acids (RNA and DNA) used about 19-33 mg of unsorted bulk tissue. The investigators made TCR beta cDNA from about 510 ng total RNA, using a constant-region primer. Libraries of TCR beta came from three nested multiplex PCR rounds with slightly modified ARM-PCR. Running 9 to 11 cycles apiece, the first two PCR rounds relied on TRBV1-TRBV30 forward primers together with a C-beta reverse primer. TCRdb processed the multiplex PCR reads anew with MiXCR; each CDR3 protein has one entry. The sample records around 120,000 distinct CDR3 sequences, about 59% being singletons. Specimen: liver tumor tissue from sampling region 1. Stated subset: tumor region T1, superior pole. These receptors were taken from a woman aged 60-70 years with primary liver carcinoma and hepatitis B virus infection.

To note about this clonotype: The conserved phenylalanine or tryptophan is not found at the CDR3 terminus, so this likely reflects a read error. The rearrangement uses TRBV11-3 and TRBJ2-3, with D uncertain. TRBJ1-5 explains the end of the DNA better; the J call may be wrong. CDR3 length: 15 residues. Per germline, CDR1 SGHNT and CDR2 YENEEA. The CDR3 nucleotides read TGTACCAGCAGCTTAGATCGACATACTACAGATACGCAGCATTCT. The encoded protein is CTSSLDRHTTDTQHS.

About this clonotype itself: The junction does not match germline at one end; this may be a read error. The gene calls are TRBV11-2 and TRBJ2-5; the D is unclear. From germline, CDR1 is SGHAT and CDR2 FQNNGV. The CDR3 is 15 residues long. DNA for the CDR3: TGTGCCTGCAGCTTAGTGATGGGCTTACAAGAGATCCAGTACTTC. Its translation: CACSLVMGLQEIQYF. Complete variable domain (other parts from reference TRBV11-2 and TRBJ2-5): EAGVAQSPRYKIIEKRQSVAFWCNPISGHATLYWYQQILGQGPKLLIQFQNNGVVDDSQLPKDRFSAERLKGVDSTLKIQPAKLEDSAVYLCACSLVMGLQEIQYFGPGTRLLVL.

Note on this clonotype: A much larger clone differs from this one at a single base, so this may be a read error. CDR3 residues: CASSLVANTGELFF. The DNA of the CDR3 is TGTGCCAGCAGTCTAGTAGCGAACACCGGGGAGCTGTTTTTT. The chain joins TRBV12-3 or TRBV12-4 to TRBJ2-2; D unclear. The germline V and J ends were trimmed by 5 bases and 0 bases, with 7 bases remaining between them. This CDR3 region has 14 residues.

This clonotype was detected many times. The CDR3 protein is CASSPPRAYSGANVLTF. The CDR3 DNA follows: TGTGCCAGCAGTCCTCCCCGGGCCTACTCTGGGGCCAACGTCCTGACTTTC. V gene TRBV12-3 or TRBV12-4 combines with J gene TRBJ2-6; D not certain. The CDR3 runs 17 residues. V dropped 5 bases and J dropped 0 bases, with 14 bases sitting between them.

This clonotype was found once. One base away lies a much larger clone, so this may be a sequencing read error. The rearrangement joins TRBV4-1 to TRBJ2-7; D is unclear. In germline, CDR1 is MGHRA, CDR2 YSYEKL. The CDR3 totals 15 residues. The ends were cut back, 2 bases at V and 2 bases at J, with 13 bases in the middle. CDR3 protein: CASSQNVTPPYEQYF. DNA for the CDR3: TGCGCCAGCAGCCAAAACGTGACTCCCCCCTACGAGCAGTACTTC.

Worth noting for this clonotype: A read error is likely, as this CDR3 ends without the conserved phenylalanine or tryptophan. The V call is TRBV11-2, the J call TRBJ1-6, with 7 bases lining up with TRBD1. V dropped 5 bases and J dropped 8; count of bases not matched to a gene: 9. The CDR3 sequence is 15 residues long. Per germline, CDR1 SGHAT and CDR2 FQNNGV. CDR3 sequence reads: CASSLSGTADSPLHL. CDR3 bases: TGTGCCAGCAGCCTCTCCGGGACAGCTGATTCACCCCTCCACCTT.

Remarks on this clonotype: The germline gene is not matched at one end of the junction; a read error may be the cause. The J gene is TRBJ2-3, the V gene TRBV11-2, with 8 positions matching TRBD2. The CDR3 runs 14 residues. The germline V gene has CDR1 SGHAT and CDR2 FQNNGV. CDR3 in amino acids: CASSFGQREDTQYF. CDR3 nucleotide sequence: TGTGCCAGTAGCTTCGGGCAGCGGGAGGATACGCAGTATTTT.

Note on this clonotype: No conserved phenylalanine or tryptophan is present at the end of the CDR3, so a read error is the likely explanation. V and J are TRBV14 and TRBJ2-5; D is unclear. The length of the CDR3 is 11 residues. CDR1 and CDR2 from the germline V gene are SGHDN and FVKESK. The CDR3 DNA reads as TGTGCCAGCAACCAAATTGGGACCCAGTACTTA. Amino acid sequence: CASNQIGTQYL.

The chain recombines TRBV4-1 with TRBJ1-5, with 10 bases fitting TRBD1. The CDR3 runs 16 residues. Per germline, CDR1 MGHRA and CDR2 YSYEKL. CDR3 residues: CASGQATGGANQPQHF. Written as DNA, the CDR3 is TGCGCTAGCGGCCAAGCGACAGGGGGCGCCAATCAGCCCCAGCATTTT.

This clonotype was counted once. A much bigger clone sits one base away, suggesting this may be a read error. The chain has TRBV6-1 and TRBJ2-1; no firm D call. There are 15 residues in the CDR3. Germline CDR1 is MNHNS and CDR2 is SASEGT. The CDR3 coding sequence is TGTGCCAGCATTGAAGAATGGTACTTCATCAATGAGCAGTTCTTC. Its translation is CASIEEWYFINEQFF.

This clonotype was recorded only once. The gene calls are TRBV5-1 and TRBJ2-4; 8 bases agree with TRBD2. Germline V gene data show CDR1 as SGHRS and CDR2 as YFSETQ. This CDR3 spans 15 amino acids. After removal of 3 bases from V and 9 bases from J, the junction contained 11 bases not matched to a gene. The CDR3 DNA sequence: TGCGCCAGCAGCTCCGAAGGTGGCGGGAGGAGCATTCAGTACTTC. This codes for CASSSEGGGRSIQYF.

The sample holds many counts of this clonotype. V and J are TRBV5-1 and TRBJ2-3; TRBD1 matches 8 bases. CDR1 and CDR2 from the germline V gene are SGHRS and YFSETQ. CDR3 length: 14 residues. Trimming removed 5 bases from V and 3 bases from J; junction bases left unmatched: 5. As DNA, the CDR3 is TGCGCCAGCAGAGCAGACAGGGGTACAGATACGCAGTATTTT. Translated, it gives CASRADRGTDTQYF. The variable domain in full, with the rest retrieved from reference TRBV5-1 and TRBJ2-3, is KAGVTQTPRYLIKTRGQQVTLSCSPISGHRSVSWYQQTPGQGLQFLFEYFSETQRNKGNFPGRFSGRQFSNSRSEMNVSTLELGDSALYLCASRADRGTDTQYFGPGTRLTVL.

V is TRBV7-9 and J is TRBJ1-2, with 8 nucleotides matching TRBD1. The V gene's germline CDR1 is SEHNR and CDR2 FQNEAQ (reference sequence). J lost 6 bases, V lost 7 bases, and 16 bases had no gene match. This CDR3 has 16 residues. The CDR3 protein is CASTYTFRGQGHGYTF. The CDR3 DNA sequence: TGTGCCAGCACTTATACTTTTCGTGGACAGGGACATGGCTACACCTTC.

This chain uses TRBV5-1 with TRBJ2-7; 10 nucleotides agree with TRBD2. The CDR3 totals 17 residues. The V segment lost 4 bases and the J segment 0 bases; nucleotides outside the gene matches: 10. Looked up from germline, CDR1 is SGHRS and CDR2 is YFSETQ. CDR3 region: CASSEAGTSAFSYEQYF. CDR3 DNA: TGCGCCAGCAGCGAGGCCGGGACTAGCGCGTTCTCCTACGAGCAGTACTTC.

This clonotype was counted ten times or more. This chain joins TRBV11-3 and TRBJ2-1; D perhaps matches TRBD2 (6 bases). Germline CDR1 is SGHNT and CDR2 is YENEEA. This CDR3 is 14 amino acids long. The V end lost 4 bases, the J end lost 2 bases, and 9 bases lay between the germline ends. This CDR3 reads CASSSAGPYNEQFF. The CDR3 bases are TGTGCCAGCAGCTCCGCGGGGCCCTACAATGAGCAGTTCTTC.

A note on this clonotype: Mismatch with germline at one junction end may stem from a read error. J is TRBJ2-7 and V is TRBV6-2 or TRBV6-3; 8 bases line up with TRBD2. The CDR3 extends over 15 amino acids. Germline V CDR1 and CDR2: MNHEY, SVGEGT. CDR3 amino acids: CASNYGLAGPWEQYF. Written as DNA, the CDR3 is TGTGCCAGCAATTACGGGCTAGCGGGCCCCTGGGAGCAGTACTTC.

The rearrangement uses TRBV9 and TRBJ1-1; D perhaps matches TRBD1 (5 bases). Trimming pared 4 bases from V and 5 bases from J, leaving 15 bases between. Germline V gene data show CDR1 as SGDLS and CDR2 as YYNGEE. The CDR3 covers 14 residues. CDR3 residues: CASSPGALRTEAFF. The DNA of the CDR3 is TGTGCCAGCAGCCCCGGGGCCCTGAGGACTGAAGCTTTCTTT. The variable domain in full, with the rest retrieved from reference TRBV9 and TRBJ1-1, is DSGVTQTPKHLITATGQRVTLRCSPRSGDLSVYWYQQSLDQGLQFLIQYYNGEERAKGNILERFSAQQFPDLHSELNLSSLELGDSALYFCASSPGALRTEAFFGQGTRLTVV.

With regard to this clonotype: A junction boundary mismatches the germline segment, possibly from a read error. V and J are TRBV11-2 and TRBJ2-3, with 8 nucleotides matching TRBD2. CDR3 length equals 15 residues. In germline, CDR1 is SGHAT, CDR2 FQNNGV. The CDR3 region has the DNA TGTGCCAACAGCCCTGGGCTAGCGGGCCCAGATGCGCAGTATTTT. It translates to CANSPGLAGPDAQYF. The whole variable domain, filled in from reference TRBV11-2 and TRBJ2-3, reads EAGVAQSPRYKIIEKRQSVAFWCNPISGHATLYWYQQILGQGPKLLIQFQNNGVVDDSQLPKDRFSAERLKGVDSTLKIQPAKLEDSAVYLCANSPGLAGPDAQYFGPGTRLTVL.

This clonotype was observed at least ten times. Relative to the germline gene, one junction end is altered; a read error may explain this. The rearrangement links TRBV28 to TRBJ1-2; D ambiguous. The CDR3 runs 13 residues. CDR1 and CDR2 from the germline V gene are MDHEN and SYDVKM. CDR3 coding DNA: TGCGCCCTTAGACCCGGCGGTACCTATGGCTACACCTTC. As protein: CALRPGGTYGYTF.

This clonotype was detected a few times. An end of the junction differs from the germline gene, which may be a read error. The chain uses TRBV6-6 and TRBJ1-2; D is unresolved. CDR1 is MNHNY and CDR2 is SVGAGI in the germline V gene (reference sequence). The CDR3 is 12 amino acids. CDR3 protein: CASTDSLYDYTF. The CDR3 DNA reads TGTGCCAGCACTGATAGCCTCTATGACTACACCTTC.

Concerning this clonotype itself: It may be a read error: a sequence one base away is much more abundant. The chain employs TRBV29-1 and TRBJ2-1; the D gene could be TRBD1 or TRBD2 (5 bases each). This CDR3 region has 14 residues. The germline gives CDR1 SQVTM, CDR2 ANQGSEA. The V end was cut by 0 bases, the J end by 4 bases, with 10 bases between. This chain's CDR3 is CSVEDLRGYNEQFF. The CDR3 bases are TGCAGCGTTGAAGATCTGAGGGGTTACAATGAGCAGTTCTTC.

Points on this clonotype: This may come from a read error, since a much larger clone is one base off. The CDR3 region is CASRQGPNTEALF. CDR3 in DNA: TGTGCCAGCAGACAGGGGCCCAACACTGAAGCTCTCTTT. This chain uses TRBV6-5 with TRBJ1-1, with 7 nucleotides matching TRBD1. This CDR3 has 13 amino acids. Germline assignment: CDR1 MNHEY and CDR2 SVGAGI.

The chain joins TRBV28 to TRBJ1-5; 8 positions agree with TRBD2. The J call is doubtful: the DNA matches TRBJ2-3 better. The CDR3 consists of 15 residues. CDR1 is MDHEN, CDR2 SYDVKM, per germline. DNA for the CDR3: TGTGCCAGCAGGGCCGGGGGGGCCTTCAACCAGCCCCAGTATTTT. Its translation: CASRAGGAFNQPQYF.